The 32 T cell receptor beta chains below were found in one sample sequenced in a study of shared clonotypes between healthy human individuals. Profiled with immunoSEQ multiplex PCR; TCRdb holds only in-frame clones, not every one. The table includes over a million clones, 65% to 80% detected once. Specimen: memory CD4+ T cells sorted from blood. Subset noted: CD45RA-negative fraction. All receptors derive from a man aged 18 to 29 in good health.

The J gene is TRBJ2-7, the V gene TRBV30, with D possibly being TRBD1 or TRBD2 (6 bases each). The germline V gene encodes CDR1 GTSNPN and CDR2 SVGIG (reference sequence). The CDR3 is 14 amino acids. Trimming cost V 2 bases and J 0 bases, with 11 bases left between them. The CDR3 bases are TGTGCCTGGAGTCGGGGGCCGGGCTCCTACGAGCAGTACTTC. It encodes CAWSRGPGSYEQYF.

This clone appeared once. The chain is built from TRBV5-1 and TRBJ1-3, with D perhaps matching TRBD1 (5 bases). Trimming left V 3 bases short and J 0 bases short, with 19 bases between. Looked up from germline, CDR1 is SGHRS and CDR2 is YFSETQ. CDR3 length: 18 residues. The CDR3 is CASSSARDGMSSGNTIYF. The CDR3 region has the DNA TGCGCCAGCAGCTCCGCGAGGGACGGGATGAGCTCTGGAAACACCATATATTTT.

The chain is built from TRBV27 and TRBJ2-1; 11 positions agree with TRBD2. In germline, CDR1 is MNHEY, CDR2 SMNVEV (reference sequence). V lost 4 bases and J lost 9; bases outside the gene matches: 14. This CDR3 has 17 residues. CDR3 coding DNA: TGTGCCAGCAGTTCCCTAGCGGGGGGCCCACTGCGGCGTGAGCAGTTCTTC. Residues: CASSSLAGGPLRREQFF.

This clone was counted a single time. V gene TRBV11-2 combines with J gene TRBJ1-1; TRBD1 aligns across 7 bases. Germline CDR1 SGHAT, CDR2 FQNNGV. The ends lost 1 base at V and 2 bases at J; junction bases unmatched: 13. The CDR3 extends over 18 amino acids. The DNA of the CDR3 is TGTGCCAGCAGCTTAGCGGTCCAAAACAACAGGGGAAACACTGAAGCTTTCTTT. Amino acid sequence: CASSLAVQNNRGNTEAFF. The full variable domain, completed using reference TRBV11-2 and TRBJ1-1, is EAGVAQSPRYKIIEKRQSVAFWCNPISGHATLYWYQQILGQGPKLLIQFQNNGVVDDSQLPKDRFSAERLKGVDSTLKIQPAKLEDSAVYLCASSLAVQNNRGNTEAFFGQGTRLTVV.

For this clone: Its ends do not fully match the called genes, so a read error is possible. The chain uses TRBV7-7 and TRBJ2-5; D is unresolved. The germline V gene has CDR1 SSHAT and CDR2 FNYEAQ (reference sequence). This CDR3 region has 14 residues. In nucleotides, the CDR3 is TGTGCTAGCAGCACCCACCCCTTTCAAGAGACCCAGTACTTC. Translating gives CASSTHPFQETQYF.

The chain's CDR3 is CASSLSDRGFGNTIYF. The CDR3 DNA follows: TGCGCCAGCAGCCTCTCGGACAGGGGATTTGGAAACACCATATATTTT. The chain combines TRBV4-1 with TRBJ1-3, with 9 bases aligning to TRBD1. This CDR3 is built from 16 residues. Germline V gene data show CDR1 as MGHRA and CDR2 as YSYEKL. Trimming took 4 bases from V and 3 from J; bases not matched to a gene: 7.

This clone was detected many times. This chain connects TRBV5-1 to TRBJ2-7, with 7 bases matching TRBD1. V gave up 4 bases and J gave up 4 bases; unmatched junction bases: 11. The CDR3 runs 15 residues. Germline CDR1 SGHRS, CDR2 YFSETQ. The chain's CDR3 is CASSIWTGSKYEQYF. CDR3 nucleotide sequence: TGCGCCAGCAGCATATGGACAGGCTCAAAGTACGAGCAGTACTTC.

The genes are TRBV7-2 and TRBJ1-5, with D perhaps TRBD1 (5 bases). V lost 6 bases, J lost 1 base, and 7 bases lay in between. Per germline, CDR1 SGHTA and CDR2 FQGNSA. This CDR3 is 13 amino acids long. This CDR3 reads CASRGPSNQPQHF. The CDR3 coding sequence is TGTGCCAGCAGGGGGCCAAGCAATCAGCCCCAGCATTTT.

This clone was observed once. One base away lies a much larger clone, so this may be a sequencing read error. Additional DNA sequences in this sample encode the identical CDR3. The J gene is TRBJ1-1, the V gene TRBV6-1; D possibly corresponds to TRBD1 (5 bases). V was trimmed by 5 bases and J by 1 base, leaving 8 bases between them. This CDR3 comprises 13 residues. Germline lookup yields CDR1 MNHNS and CDR2 SASEGT. The CDR3 DNA reads TGTGCCAGCAGTCTGGGGGAGAACACTGAAGCTTTCTTT. It yields the protein CASSLGENTEAFF.

V usage is TRBV27 and J usage is TRBJ1-6; 10 positions agree with TRBD1. The CDR3 sequence is 14 residues long. Trimming removed 6 bases from V and 6 bases from J; junction bases left unmatched: 2. Germline V gene lookup returns CDR1 MNHEY and CDR2 SMNVEV (reference sequence). CDR3 coding DNA: TGTGCCAGCAGAGGGACAGGGGTTAATTCACCCCTCCACTTT. Protein sequence: CASRGTGVNSPLHF.

To note about this clone: The same CDR3 is also encoded by other DNA sequences in this sample. The chain carries TRBV5-1 and TRBJ2-3; 11 bases agree with TRBD2. The length of the CDR3 is 15 residues. V shed 3 bases and J 3 bases; nucleotides not matched to a gene: 3. Germline lookup yields CDR1 SGHRS and CDR2 YFSETQ. CDR3 in DNA: TGCGCCAGCAGCTCTAGCGGGGGGCCGACAGATACGCAGTATTTT. The encoded protein is CASSSSGGPTDTQYF.

This chain connects TRBV7-9 to TRBJ2-3; a possible D gene is TRBD1 (5 bases). The CDR3 has 15 amino acids. Germline loops: CDR1 SEHNR, CDR2 FQNEAQ (reference sequence). V was shortened by 6 bases and J by 6 bases, with 19 bases between the two germline ends. The DNA for the CDR3 is TGTGCCAGCAGTCAGGGAAGGACACCTGGGGATACGCAGTATTTT. Protein product: CASSQGRTPGDTQYF.

The chain links TRBV7-2 to TRBJ2-6; D call uncertain. Trimming pared 0 bases from V and 0 bases from J, leaving 12 bases between. Germline lookup yields CDR1 SGHTA and CDR2 FQGNSA. The CDR3 length is 18 residues. CDR3 DNA: TGTGCCAGCAGCTTAGCTTTTTTAGGGTACTCTGGGGCCAACGTCCTGACTTTC. Translation gives CASSLAFLGYSGANVLTF. Filled out from reference TRBV7-2 and TRBJ2-6, the complete variable domain reads GAGVSQSPSNKVTEKGKDVELRCDPISGHTALYWYRQSLGQGLEFLIYFQGNSAPDKSGLPSDRFSAERTGGSVSTLTIQRTQQEDSAVYLCASSLAFLGYSGANVLTFGAGSRLTVL.

The J gene is TRBJ1-5, the V gene TRBV5-4; D is uncertain. The CDR3 is 14 residues long. Between the trimmed V and J ends, which lost 4 bases and 0 bases, there was a span of 8 bases. CDR1 is SGHNT and CDR2 is YYREEE in the germline V gene (reference sequence). CDR3 nucleotide sequence: TGTGCCAGCAGCGCCGGGATTAGCAATCAGCCCCAGCATTTT. Its protein product is CASSAGISNQPQHF.

This clone was seen just once. The V and J genes are TRBV7-3 and TRBJ2-6, with 7 bases lining up with TRBD2. CDR3 length: 17 residues. Germline V lookup: CDR1 SGHTA, CDR2 FQGTGA. Germline trimming cut 2 bases from V and 0 bases from J; bases unmatched to any gene: 4. CDR3 nucleotides: TGTGCCAGCAGCTTAGCTAGCGGTATCTCTGGGGCCAACGTCCTGACTTTC. Residues: CASSLASGISGANVLTF.

The sample holds a few counts of this clone. The CDR3 loop reads CASSLSGPGELFF. In DNA, the CDR3 is TGTGCCAGCAGCTTATCCGGGCCCGGGGAGCTGTTTTTT. V and J are TRBV7-2 and TRBJ2-2; D is uncertain. The V and J ends lost 2 bases and 6 bases respectively, with 7 bases between them. This CDR3 contains 13 residues. CDR1 SGHTA and CDR2 FQGNSA come from the germline V gene.

The V gene is TRBV25-1, the J gene TRBJ2-7; D is uncertain. The ends were cut back, 1 base at V and 7 bases at J, with 8 bases in the middle. CDR1 MGHDK and CDR2 SYGVNS come from the germline V gene. This CDR3 spans 12 amino acids. Written as DNA, the CDR3 is TGTGCCAGCAGTGAATTGCTGGGAGAGCAGTACTTC. This translates into CASSELLGEQYF.

As DNA, the CDR3 is TGCGCCAGCAGCTTGGCCGGTGACGGCGAGCAGTACTTC. This sequence encodes CASSLAGDGEQYF. The chain combines TRBV5-1 with TRBJ2-7; D not certain. Germline V gene lookup returns CDR1 SGHRS and CDR2 YFSETQ. The CDR3 runs 13 residues. Trimming pared 0 bases from V and 6 bases from J, leaving 10 bases between. The complete variable domain, with remaining parts taken from reference TRBV5-1 and TRBJ2-7, reads KAGVTQTPRYLIKTRGQQVTLSCSPISGHRSVSWYQQTPGQGLQFLFEYFSETQRNKGNFPGRFSGRQFSNSRSEMNVSTLELGDSALYLCASSLAGDGEQYFGPGTRLTVT.

The chain carries TRBV27 and TRBJ2-7; D is undetermined. V lost 5 bases and J lost 1, with 6 bases in between. This CDR3 has 12 amino acids. The germline CDR1 and CDR2 sequences are MNHEY and SMNVEV (reference sequence). The CDR3 reads CASSATSYEQYF. The DNA for the CDR3 is TGTGCCAGCAGTGCCACTTCCTACGAGCAGTACTTC.

This chain uses TRBV18 with TRBJ1-5, with 7 nucleotides matching TRBD1. The germline gives CDR1 KGHSH, CDR2 LQKENI. V dropped 2 bases and J dropped 4; count of bases not matched to a gene: 2. The CDR3 consists of 14 residues. In DNA form, the CDR3 reads TGTGCCAGCTCACCAACACAGGGGAATCAGCCCCAGCATTTT. Protein: CASSPTQGNQPQHF.

The genes are TRBV11-3 and TRBJ2-7, with D perhaps assigned TRBD1 or TRBD2 (5 bases each). The CDR3 runs 13 residues. Germline V gene sequence: CDR1 SGHNT, CDR2 YENEEA. Trimming pared 0 bases from V and 5 bases from J, leaving 8 bases between. CDR3 sequence: CASSLDRGDEQYF. CDR3 DNA: TGTGCCAGCAGCTTAGATCGAGGGGACGAGCAGTACTTC.

This clone was counted between two and nine times. The rearrangement joins TRBV7-9 to TRBJ1-2; possibly TRBD1 for D (5 bases). With 5 bases removed from V and 7 bases from J, the gap between germline ends came to 14 bases. Per the germline V gene, CDR1 is SEHNR and CDR2 is FQNEAQ (reference sequence). The CDR3 sequence is 13 residues long. Written as DNA, the CDR3 is TGTGCCAGCAGCACCGGGACCTCGCCTGGCTACACCTTC. It codes for CASSTGTSPGYTF. Full variable domain (remainder filled in from reference TRBV7-9 and TRBJ1-2): DTGVSQNPRHKITKRGQNVTFRCDPISEHNRLYWYRQTLGQGPEFLTYFQNEAQLEKSRLLSDRFSAERPKGSFSTLEIQRTEQGDSAMYLCASSTGTSPGYTFGSGTRLTVV.

V is TRBV27 and J is TRBJ2-7; TRBD2 matches 7 bases. The CDR3 is 14 amino acids. Trimming at V came to 8 bases and at J to 4 bases, leaving 11 bases not matched to a gene. The V gene's germline CDR1 is MNHEY and CDR2 SMNVEV (reference sequence). As DNA, the CDR3 is TGTGCCAGCCGGAGAGGGAGGGGTACTTACGAGCAGTACTTC. It yields the protein CASRRGRGTYEQYF.

In DNA, the CDR3 is TGTGCCACCAGCAGGGGCGTCTCTAATGAAAAACTGTTTTTT. This encodes CATSRGVSNEKLFF. The chain is built from TRBV15 and TRBJ1-4; no clear D. From germline, CDR1 is LNHNV and CDR2 YYDKDF (reference sequence). CDR3 size: 14 residues. V was trimmed by 3 bases and J by 3 bases, leaving 8 bases between them.

This sequence joins TRBV19 and TRBJ2-1; D unclear. V was clipped by 6 bases and J by 4 bases, with 10 bases between them. CDR3 length: 13 amino acids. Germline CDR1 reads LNHDA; CDR2 reads SQIVND (reference sequence). Here the CDR3 DNA reads TGTGCCAGTAGGGCTTACTCATACAATGAGCAGTTCTTC. Translating gives CASRAYSYNEQFF.

In its sample, this clone was seen once. The rearrangement links TRBV18 to TRBJ2-1; D gene unclear. This CDR3 has 12 residues. Germline CDR1 KGHSH, CDR2 LQKENI. With 4 bases removed from V and 8 bases from J, the gap between germline ends came to 9 bases. The CDR3 sequence: CASSRKGDEQFF. CDR3 nucleotides: TGTGCCAGCTCACGGAAAGGAGATGAGCAGTTCTTC.

The gene calls are TRBV5-1 and TRBJ2-1, with 15 bases fitting TRBD2. CDR1 and CDR2 from the germline V gene are SGHRS and YFSETQ. J gave up 4 bases and V 2 bases, and 7 bases lay outside the gene matches. The CDR3 covers 18 residues. The CDR3 nucleotides read TGCGCCAGCAGCTTAGGACTAGCGGGGGGGAGCCCGTACAATGAGCAGTTCTTC. Translation: CASSLGLAGGSPYNEQFF.

The chain joins TRBV10-2 to TRBJ2-5; D uncertain. The length of the CDR3 is 11 residues. Germline V gives CDR1 WSHSY, CDR2 SAAADI. The ends were cut back, 8 bases at V and 4 bases at J, with 8 bases in the middle. CDR3 sequence: CASAKVETQYF. CDR3 in DNA: TGCGCCAGCGCGAAAGTAGAGACCCAGTACTTC.

This chain joins TRBV6-1 and TRBJ1-6, with D unclear. CDR1 and CDR2 from the germline V gene are MNHNS and SASEGT. This CDR3 region has 13 residues. V lost 9 bases, J lost 0 bases, and 6 bases lay in between. CDR3: CASGDSYNSPLHF. In nucleotides, the CDR3 is TGTGCCAGTGGGGACTCCTATAATTCACCCCTCCACTTT.

This clone appeared a few times. The CDR3 nucleotides are TGTGCCAGCAGTGATGGGAATTCACCCCTCCACTTT. Encoded protein: CASSDGNSPLHF. V usage is TRBV25-1 and J usage is TRBJ1-6; D is undetermined. The CDR3 consists of 12 residues. Trimming took 3 bases from V and 7 from J, leaving 4 bases between them. CDR1 MGHDK and CDR2 SYGVNS come from the germline V gene.

The chain employs TRBV7-8 and TRBJ1-6; 7 positions match TRBD1. The CDR3 runs to 15 residues. The germline CDR1 and CDR2 sequences are SGHVS and FQNEAQ. Losses at the gene ends were 5 bases for V and 5 bases for J; bases not matched to a gene: 6. DNA for the CDR3: TGTGCCAGCAGCCCCGGCGGACAGGATAATTCACCCCTCCACTTT. Its protein product is CASSPGGQDNSPLHF.

Only a few counts were recorded for this clone. V usage is TRBV7-3 and J usage is TRBJ2-1; D is possibly TRBD2 (6 bases). Germline V gene sequence: CDR1 SGHTA, CDR2 FQGTGA. CDR3 size: 15 residues. V lost 5 bases, J lost 2 bases, and 13 bases lay in between. This CDR3 reads CASSAGTATYNEQFF. CDR3 bases: TGTGCCAGCAGCGCGGGGACGGCGACCTACAATGAGCAGTTCTTC.